This TCR beta chain was recovered during a study of tumor and adjacent non-tumor tissue in lung cancer. No cell sorting was done before RNA was extracted from the tissue. Three rounds of nested PCR, following a modified ARM-PCR protocol, produced the TCRbeta library. TCRdb re-derived calls from the multiplex PCR reads in MiXCR, one entry per CDR3 protein. Among approximately 150,000 distinct CDR3 sequences listed, around 67% were seen once. CDR1 is LGHNT and CDR2 is FRNRAP in the germline V gene. The junction had 9 bases not matched to a gene; V was cut back by 6 bases and J by 9 bases. The CDR3 is 15 amino acids.

The sequence was obtained from a man in his 60s with small cell lung cancer. This chain links TRBV12-5 with TRBJ2-1; 12 bases are shared with TRBD1. The sequenced sample consisted of lung tumor tissue. CDR3 protein: CASGYRDRGRLEQFF. The DNA for the CDR3 is TGTGCTAGTGGATACAGGGACAGGGGGCGCCTTGAGCAGTTCTTC.